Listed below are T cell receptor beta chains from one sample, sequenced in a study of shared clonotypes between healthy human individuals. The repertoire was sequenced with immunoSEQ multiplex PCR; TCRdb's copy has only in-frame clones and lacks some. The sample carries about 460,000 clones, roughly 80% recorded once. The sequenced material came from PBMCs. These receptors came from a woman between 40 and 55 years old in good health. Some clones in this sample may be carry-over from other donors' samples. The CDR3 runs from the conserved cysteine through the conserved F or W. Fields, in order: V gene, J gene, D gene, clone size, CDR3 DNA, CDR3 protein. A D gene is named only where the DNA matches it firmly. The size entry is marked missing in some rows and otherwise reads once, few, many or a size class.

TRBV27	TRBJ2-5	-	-	TGTGCCAGCAGTTCCATGACAGCTCAAGAGACCCAGTACTTC	CASSSMTAQETQYF
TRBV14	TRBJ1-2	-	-	TGTGCCAGCAGCCCGGACAGTAACTATGGCTACACCTTC	CASSPDSNYGYTF
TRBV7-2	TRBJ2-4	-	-	TGTGCCAGCAGCCCGGGCCTAAGCGGGAACATTCAGTACTTC	CASSPGLSGNIQYF
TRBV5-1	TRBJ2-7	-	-	TGCGCCAGCCGACAGGACCCCTACGAGCAGTACTTC	CASRQDPYEQYF
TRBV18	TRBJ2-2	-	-	TGTGCCAGCTCACCGAATATGGGACGGTTGTGGACCGGGGAGCTGTTTTTT	CASSPNMGRLWTGELFF
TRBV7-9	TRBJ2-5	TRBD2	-	TGTGCCAGCAGCCAGCGGAGGCTAGCGGACCAAGAGACCCAGTACTTC	CASSQRRLADQETQYF
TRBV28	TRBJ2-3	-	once	TGTGCCAGCAGTTCCCGACAGGCTAGCACAGATACGCAGTATTTT	CASSSRQASTDTQYF
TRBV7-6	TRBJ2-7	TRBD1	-	TGTGCCAGCAGCCGACAGGGTCCCAGCTCCTACGAGCAGTACTTC	CASSRQGPSSYEQYF
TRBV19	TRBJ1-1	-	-	TGTGCCAGTATGGATGGGGGCCCGGGGCGGACTGAAGCTTTCTTT	CASMDGGPGRTEAFF
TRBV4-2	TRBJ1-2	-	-	TGTGCCAGCAGCCAAGATCACGGTAGGGGCTACACCTTC	CASSQDHGRGYTF
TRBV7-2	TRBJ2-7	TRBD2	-	TGTGCCAGCAGCACAACCGGGACTAGCGGCTACGAGCAGTACTTC	CASSTTGTSGYEQYF
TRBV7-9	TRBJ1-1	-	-	TGTGCCAGCAGCAGGGAGCAGAACACTGAAGCTTTCTTT	CASSREQNTEAFF
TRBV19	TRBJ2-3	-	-	TGTGCCAGTAGTATTTCCGCGGCAGATACGCAGTATTTT	CASSISAADTQYF
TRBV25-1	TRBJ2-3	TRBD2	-	TGTGCCAGTGGGACTAGCGGGAGGGGAACAGATACGCAGTATTTT	CASGTSGRGTDTQYF
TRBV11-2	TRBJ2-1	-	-	TGTGCCAGCAGCTTACTGGGGAACTCCTACAATGAGCAGTTCTTC	CASSLLGNSYNEQFF
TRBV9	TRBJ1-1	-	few	TGTGCCAGCAGCGTAGGTTCGACAGCTGAAGCTTTCTTT	CASSVGSTAEAFF
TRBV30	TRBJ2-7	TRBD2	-	TGTGCCTGGAGCGGACTAGCGGGATTCTACGAGCAGTACTTC	CAWSGLAGFYEQYF
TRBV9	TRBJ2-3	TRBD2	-	TGTGCCAGCAGCATTAGCCAGCGGGAGTCAGATACGCAGTATTTT	CASSISQRESDTQYF
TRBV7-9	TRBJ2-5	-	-	TGTGCCAGCAGCCGCTGGGATCGAGGAGAGACCCAGTACTTC	CASSRWDRGETQYF
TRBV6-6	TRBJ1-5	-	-	TGTGCCAGCAGTTACGGGGACGATAGCAATCAGCCCCAGCATTTT	CASSYGDDSNQPQHF
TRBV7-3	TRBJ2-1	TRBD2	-	TGTGCCAGCAGCTCCCTAGCGGGAGGCTACAATGAGCAGTTCTTC	CASSSLAGGYNEQFF
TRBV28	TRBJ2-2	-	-	TGTGCCACCATCCTAAGTCTCTCGAACACCGGGGAGCTGTTTTTT	CATILSLSNTGELFF
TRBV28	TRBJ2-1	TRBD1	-	TGTGCCAGCAGTCAGACAGGGGGCATCCACAATGAGCAGTTCTTC	CASSQTGGIHNEQFF
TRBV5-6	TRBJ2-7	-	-	TGTGCCAGCAGCTTGGGAGCAGGGTACCCAGCCGGTTTCTCGGGCGAGCAGTACTTC	CASSLGAGYPAGFSGEQYF
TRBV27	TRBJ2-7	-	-	TGTGCCAGCAGTTCCAACGATTTTCGGGGTGGCTACGAGCAGTACTTC	CASSSNDFRGGYEQYF
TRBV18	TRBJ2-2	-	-	TGTGCCAGCTCACCAGAGGGGGACGGGGAGCTGTTTTTT	CASSPEGDGELFF
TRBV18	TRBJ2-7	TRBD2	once	TGTGCCAGCTCCCGGCTCGGACTAGCGGTTGAAAACGAGCAGTACTTC	CASSRLGLAVENEQYF
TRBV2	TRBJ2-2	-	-	TGTGCCAGCAGTGAATATTCCGGACCCACCGGGGAGCTGTTTTTT	CASSEYSGPTGELFF